This TCR beta chain is drawn from a study of technical replicates of blood from a few donors. Sequencing was performed with immunoSEQ multiplex PCR; in TCRdb, only in-frame clones are kept and a portion is missing. The sample has around 76,000 clones; around 97% are singletons. The junction had 3 bases not matched to a gene; V was cut back by 1 base and J by 3 bases. The CDR3 spans 14 residues. CDR1 is MGHRA, CDR2 YSYEKL, per germline. The sample comprised T cells isolated from PBMCs. The TCR comes from a human donor in good health. The chain combines TRBV4-1 with TRBJ2-7; 7 bases agree with TRBD1. This chain's CDR3 is CASSQGSGGYEQYF. The CDR3 region has the DNA TGCGCCAGCAGCCAAGGTTCAGGGGGCTACGAGCAGTACTTC.